These 26 T cell receptor beta chains share one sample of origin, sequenced in a study of T cell repertoires in cytomegalovirus infection. In TCRdb, the reads were re-called with MiXCR into one record per CDR3 protein. Of roughly 720,000 distinct CDR3 sequences listed, less than 40% are singletons. The sample consisted of PBMCs. All receptors come from a human donor in good health (CMV status not recorded). Some clones in this sample may be carry-over from other donors' samples.

In its sample, this clonotype was seen a few times. The chain joins TRBV5-6 to TRBJ2-7; D gene ambiguous. The ends were cut back, 4 bases at V and 2 bases at J, with 16 bases in the middle. The germline V gene encodes CDR1 SGHDT and CDR2 YYEEEE. The CDR3 is made up of 15 amino acids. CDR3 sequence (DNA): TGTGCCAGCAGCGGATGGTCATCCCGGGCCTACGAGCAGTACTTC. Its protein is CASSGWSSRAYEQYF. Combining the CDR3 with reference TRBV5-6 and TRBJ2-7 gives the whole variable domain DAGVTQSPTHLIKTRGQQVTLRCSPKSGHDTVSWYQQALGQGPQFIFQYYEEEERQRGNFPDRFSGHQFPNYSSELNVNALLLGDSALYLCASSGWSSRAYEQYFGPGTRLTVT.

The chain combines TRBV6-5 with TRBJ2-1; possibly TRBD2 for D (5 bases). V gave up 3 bases and J gave up 3 bases, with 21 bases separating them. Germline assignment: CDR1 MNHEY and CDR2 SVGAGI. The CDR3 length is 18 residues. The CDR3: CASSYHAERVLDYNEQFF. CDR3 DNA: TGTGCCAGCAGTTATCACGCGGAGAGGGTACTCGACTACAATGAGCAGTTCTTC.

This clonotype was observed at least ten times. The V call is TRBV7-8, the J call TRBJ2-2; D is ambiguous. V lost 0 bases and J lost 2, with 16 bases in between. The CDR3 extends over 18 amino acids. CDR1 is SGHVS, CDR2 FQNEAQ, per germline. The CDR3 coding sequence is TGTGCCAGCAGCTTAGCATTCTCGGGCTCTAGAAACACCGGGGAGCTGTTTTTT. Protein sequence: CASSLAFSGSRNTGELFF.

This clonotype turned up a few times. V and J are TRBV15 and TRBJ1-6; the D gene is possibly TRBD1 (5 bases). This CDR3 spans 16 amino acids. Germline V gene data show CDR1 as LNHNV and CDR2 as YYDKDF (reference sequence). Trimming pared 0 bases from V and 7 bases from J, leaving 13 bases between. This CDR3 is CATSRDVGRTNSPLHF. Written as DNA, the CDR3 is TGTGCCACCAGCAGAGATGTGGGACGGACGAATTCACCCCTCCACTTT.

This chain connects TRBV7-8 to TRBJ2-7; no reliable D call. Trimming removed 2 bases from V and 6 bases from J, with 8 bases in between. The CDR3 is made up of 12 amino acids. Germline-derived CDR1 and CDR2 are SGHVS and FQNEAQ. The DNA for the CDR3 is TGTGCCAGCAGCTTAATCCTTGTCGAGCAGTACTTC. Translated: CASSLILVEQYF.

This clonotype was picked up many times. The gene calls are TRBV7-9 and TRBJ2-3, with 9 nucleotides matching TRBD1. Germline V gives CDR1 SEHNR, CDR2 FQNEAQ (reference sequence). The CDR3 has 15 amino acids. With V trimmed by 4 bases and J by 1 base, 3 bases remained unmatched. CDR3 bases: TGTGCCAGCAGCTCGGGACAGGGACGCACAGATACGCAGTATTTT. Its protein product is CASSSGQGRTDTQYF.

This clonotype was picked up a small number of times. This chain links TRBV3-1 with TRBJ2-3, with TRBD2 matching 14 bases. The ends lost 5 bases at V and 4 bases at J; junction bases unmatched: 8. Germline CDR1 LGHDT, CDR2 YNNKEL (reference sequence). CDR3 size: 17 residues. CDR3: CASSMPGLAGAADTQYF. In DNA, the CDR3 is TGTGCCAGCAGCATGCCGGGACTAGCGGGAGCGGCAGATACGCAGTATTTT.

This chain connects TRBV7-9 to TRBJ1-4, with D unclear. The CDR3 runs 14 residues. The ends were cut back, 1 base at V and 8 bases at J, with 11 bases in the middle. Per the germline V gene, CDR1 is SEHNR and CDR2 is FQNEAQ (reference sequence). CDR3 nucleotide sequence: TGTGCCAGCAGCTTAGGAGGTGTAAGAGAAAAACTGTTTTTT. Encoded protein: CASSLGGVREKLFF.

This clonotype was observed at least ten times. This rearrangement joins TRBV7-2 to TRBJ2-3; D remains unclear. This CDR3 is 13 amino acids long. Per the germline V gene, CDR1 is SGHTA and CDR2 is FQGNSA. V was clipped by 2 bases and J by 2 bases, with 5 bases between them. The CDR3 DNA follows: TGTGCCAGCAGCTTACCATCCACAGATACGCAGTATTTT. This encodes CASSLPSTDTQYF. The full variable domain, in which reference TRBV7-2 and TRBJ2-3 provide the parts outside the CDR3, is GAGVSQSPSNKVTEKGKDVELRCDPISGHTALYWYRQSLGQGLEFLIYFQGNSAPDKSGLPSDRFSAERTGGSVSTLTIQRTQQEDSAVYLCASSLPSTDTQYFGPGTRLTVL.

This clonotype was found a few times. Lacking the conserved final phenylalanine or tryptophan, this CDR3 likely reflects a read error. This chain connects TRBV7-9 to TRBJ1-2; D gene ambiguous. The CDR3 is 14 amino acids. Germline loops: CDR1 SEHNR, CDR2 FQNEAQ (reference sequence). Deletions cut 0 bases from V and 6 bases from J, with 11 bases between. Here the CDR3 reads CASSLARESDGYTL. The CDR3 DNA is TGTGCCAGCAGCTTAGCGCGGGAATCGGATGGCTACACCTTA.

The J gene is TRBJ2-1, the V gene TRBV14; 13 bases are shared with TRBD2. Germline CDR1 is SGHDN and CDR2 is FVKESK. The CDR3 contains 18 residues. V lost 0 bases to trimming and J lost 3 bases; unmatched junction nucleotides: 5. The CDR3 DNA is TGTGCCAGCAGCCAAGACCCTACTAGCGGGAGGGACTACAATGAGCAGTTCTTC. This encodes CASSQDPTSGRDYNEQFF.

To note about this clonotype: Sequence at one end of the junction differs from germline and may be a read error. V is TRBV7-2 and J is TRBJ2-4; D may be TRBD2 (6 bases). Germline lookup yields CDR1 SGHTA and CDR2 FQGNSA. The length of the CDR3 is 18 residues. The CDR3 DNA is TGTGCCAGCAGACTCCGGGACTCCCGCGAGGGTCGGTATTCCATTAAGTACTTC. It specifies CASRLRDSREGRYSIKYF.

The rearrangement uses TRBV6-6 and TRBJ1-2, with 8 bases matching TRBD1. The CDR3 extends over 15 amino acids. J was trimmed by 4 bases and V by 4 bases; bases with no gene match: 8. Germline V gene lookup returns CDR1 MNHNY and CDR2 SVGAGI (reference sequence). CDR3 nucleotides: TGTGCCAGCAGTTCTGTGGACAGGGAGGGCTATGGCTACACCTTC. Encoded protein: CASSSVDREGYGYTF.

A note on this clonotype: This may be a read error: a much more frequent sequence differs by one nucleotide. The chain has TRBV19 and TRBJ2-3, with D unclear. CDR1 and CDR2 (germline): LNHDA, SQIVND (reference sequence). V gave up 10 bases and J gave up 1 base, with 15 bases separating them. This CDR3 region has 14 residues. As DNA, the CDR3 is TGTGCCATTATAGGCGTCTCCCGCACAGATACGCAGTATTTT. Translating gives CAIIGVSRTDTQYF.

Notes on this clonotype: One junction end disagrees with the germline gene, perhaps due to a read error. The rearrangement joins TRBV29-1 to TRBJ2-5, with 8 positions matching TRBD2. Germline V gene sequence: CDR1 SQVTM, CDR2 ANQGSEA. The CDR3 extends over 14 amino acids. Here the CDR3 DNA reads TGCAGCGTTGAGAGGGCGGGGGGACAAGATACCCAGTACTTC. It translates to CSVERAGGQDTQYF.

There are many counts of this clonotype. This chain uses TRBV7-2 with TRBJ1-5; D may be TRBD1 (6 bases). The germline CDR1 and CDR2 sequences are SGHTA and FQGNSA. V lost 5 bases to trimming and J lost 11 bases, with 25 bases between them. The CDR3 sequence is 16 residues long. For the CDR3, the DNA is TGTGCCAGCAGCATAACCCTAGGACAGCGAGGTTTGTCCCAGCATTTT. Translation gives CASSITLGQRGLSQHF.

V gene TRBV28 combines with J gene TRBJ2-3; 11 nucleotides agree with TRBD2. This CDR3 spans 15 amino acids. Looked up from germline, CDR1 is MDHEN and CDR2 is SYDVKM. Losses at the gene ends were 3 bases for V and 3 bases for J; bases not matched to a gene: 2. CDR3: CASSLTSGKTDTQYF. CDR3 bases: TGTGCCAGCAGTTTGACTAGCGGGAAAACAGATACGCAGTATTTT.

This rearrangement joins TRBV5-1 to TRBJ2-7; the match to TRBD1 covers 8 bases. The V and J ends lost 4 bases and 6 bases, in that order; junction bases with no gene match: 12. Germline V lookup: CDR1 SGHRS, CDR2 YFSETQ. The CDR3 totals 15 residues. The chain's CDR3 is CASSVSGTGVSEQYF. The CDR3 DNA reads TGCGCCAGCAGCGTCTCCGGGACAGGAGTGAGCGAGCAGTACTTC.

On this clonotype: One end of the junction fails to match germline, which may point to a read error. The V gene is TRBV7-2, the J gene TRBJ2-3, with 9 bases lining up with TRBD1. CDR3 length: 19 amino acids. Germline CDR1 SGHTA, CDR2 FQGNSA. The CDR3 nucleotides are TGTGCCAGACGCCGCCCGGGACAGGGTGTGGTAGCTAGCACAGATACCCAGTATTTT. This codes for CARRRPGQGVVASTDTQYF.

The J gene is TRBJ1-2, the V gene TRBV30; unclear D gene. The germline CDR1 and CDR2 sequences are GTSNPN and SVGIG (reference sequence). The length of the CDR3 is 13 residues. V was shortened by 0 bases and J by 7 bases, with 12 bases between the two germline ends. Here the CDR3 reads CAWSVIQAGGYTF. CDR3 DNA: TGTGCCTGGAGTGTTATACAAGCGGGTGGCTACACCTTC.

The chain carries TRBV7-9 and TRBJ2-1; D ambiguous. The CDR3 sequence is 12 residues long. The V end was cut by 3 bases, the J end by 8 bases, with 8 bases between. Per germline, CDR1 SEHNR and CDR2 FQNEAQ (reference sequence). The CDR3 loop reads CASSLWFDEQFF. CDR3 in DNA: TGTGCCAGCAGCTTGTGGTTCGATGAGCAGTTCTTC.

This clonotype was observed at least ten times. The chain employs TRBV7-8 and TRBJ2-7; TRBD2 agrees at 12 bases. The CDR3 is 15 residues long. The germline V gene encodes CDR1 SGHVS and CDR2 FQNEAQ. J lost 7 bases, V lost 6 bases, and 10 bases had no gene match. The CDR3 protein is CASSRLAGGPGEQYF. As DNA, the CDR3 is TGTGCCAGCAGTCGTCTAGCGGGAGGGCCGGGGGAGCAGTACTTC.

The chain recombines TRBV29-1 with TRBJ2-5; D is uncertain. V dropped 6 bases and J dropped 5 bases, with 10 bases sitting between them. This CDR3 comprises 11 residues. The germline CDR1 and CDR2 sequences are SQVTM and ANQGSEA. The CDR3: CSVNPAETQYF. The CDR3, as DNA: TGCAGCGTGAACCCGGCGGAGACCCAGTACTTC.

Notes on this clonotype: With a much larger clone just one base away, this may be a read error. The V call is TRBV6-6, the J call TRBJ2-7, with a tentative D call TRBD1 (5 bases). This CDR3 comprises 14 residues. Germline V gene lookup returns CDR1 MNHNY and CDR2 SVGAGI (reference sequence). Trimming took 4 bases from V and 4 from J, leaving 14 bases between them. CDR3 loop: CASSFLGVLYEQYF. The DNA of the CDR3 is TGTGCCAGCAGTTTCTTAGGGGTTCTTTACGAGCAGTACTTC.

This clonotype is a singleton in its sample. One junction end does not reproduce the germline sequence, and a read error may be involved. The chain employs TRBV5-3 and TRBJ2-1; D is possibly TRBD1 (5 bases). TRBV5-3 falls under the ORF class, with uncertain function. The CDR3 sequence is 15 residues long. The CDR3 region is CASSLGPESYNEQFF. CDR3 DNA: TGTGCCAGCAGCTTGGGGCCGGAGTCCTACAATGAGCAGTTCTTC.

This clonotype has more than one count but fewer than ten. The chain joins TRBV29-1 to TRBJ1-2, with D possibly being TRBD1 (5 bases). V was shortened by 6 bases and J by 6 bases, with 17 bases between the two germline ends. From germline, CDR1 is SQVTM and CDR2 ANQGSEA. The CDR3 totals 13 residues. The CDR3: CSVPKARAHGYTF. As DNA, the CDR3 is TGCAGCGTACCCAAAGCCAGGGCGCATGGCTACACCTTC. Supplemented by reference TRBV29-1 and TRBJ1-2, the full variable domain reads SAVISQKPSRDICQRGTSLTIQCQVDSQVTMMFWYRQQPGQSLTLIATANQGSEATYESGFVIDKFPISRPNLTFSTLTVSNMSPEDSSIYLCSVPKARAHGYTFGSGTRLTVV.